Presented here are 20 T cell receptor beta chains from one specimen sequenced in a study of T-cell reconstitution after alpha-beta-depleted transplantation in children. Unique molecular identifiers were incorporated during preparation of the TCRbeta library. TCRdb called the PCR reads again in MiXCR, with one record for every CDR3 protein. The sample gives approximately 390,000 distinct CDR3 sequences, approximately 11% of which show up once; approximately 5% is in the top ten. This specimen consisted of PBMCs from the stem cell graft donor, obtained from the stem cell graft. These receptors were collected from a human donor who donated a stem cell graft to a child with acute myeloid leukemia.

In its sample, this clonotype was seen a few times. The rearrangement uses TRBV12-3 or TRBV12-4 and TRBJ2-5; no clear D. Trimming took 4 bases from V and 3 from J, leaving 12 bases between them. The CDR3 loop spans 14 amino acids. CDR3 protein: CASSSGALEETQYF. CDR3 nucleotides: TGTGCCAGCAGTTCCGGTGCGCTCGAAGAGACCCAGTACTTC.

This chain connects TRBV6-5 to TRBJ2-1; 8 bases align to TRBD1. J gave up 7 bases and V 0 bases, and 14 bases lay outside the gene matches. In germline, CDR1 is MNHEY, CDR2 SVGAGI. The CDR3 totals 18 residues. Here the CDR3 reads CASSYSLSGGQGLNEQFF. CDR3 DNA: TGTGCCAGCAGTTACTCTTTGTCAGGGGGCCAAGGGTTGAATGAGCAGTTCTTC.

This clonotype was observed many times. J is TRBJ2-5 and V is TRBV5-5; 9 bases are shared with TRBD2. The length of the CDR3 is 16 residues. V gave up 0 bases and J gave up 2 bases; unmatched junction bases: 5. Germline assignment: CDR1 SGHKS and CDR2 YYEKEE (reference sequence). This CDR3 reads CASSLGASGMQETQYF. The CDR3 DNA reads as TGTGCCAGCAGCTTGGGGGCTAGCGGGATGCAAGAGACCCAGTACTTC.

This clonotype has a handful of counts. The chain joins TRBV29-1 to TRBJ2-1, with TRBD1 matching over 8 bases. The CDR3 runs to 13 residues. The germline V gene has CDR1 SQVTM and CDR2 ANQGSEA. The V and J ends lost 0 bases and 9 bases, in that order; junction bases with no gene match: 4. The CDR3 reads CSVEEAQGGEQFF. In DNA form, the CDR3 reads TGCAGCGTTGAAGAAGCACAGGGGGGTGAGCAGTTCTTC.

This clonotype was seen repeatedly, ten times or more. The chain links TRBV7-3 to TRBJ2-5; D possibly corresponds to TRBD2 (5 bases). Per the germline V gene, CDR1 is SGHTA and CDR2 is FQGTGA. The CDR3 spans 14 residues. V dropped 2 bases and J dropped 5 bases, with 12 bases sitting between them. CDR3 protein: CASSLEGTMETQYF. The CDR3 bases are TGTGCCAGCAGCTTAGAGGGTACGATGGAGACCCAGTACTTC.

At least ten counts were recorded for this clonotype. The V and J genes are TRBV7-6 and TRBJ2-7; weak D call: TRBD2 (6 bases). Germline CDR1 SGHVS, CDR2 FNYEAQ. This CDR3 comprises 14 residues. V was trimmed by 5 bases and J by 3 bases, leaving 14 bases between them. CDR3: CASSAGPIVYEQYV. CDR3 nucleotides: TGTGCCAGCAGCGCGGGACCGATAGTCTACGAGCAGTACGTC.

This clonotype was seen a handful of times. V usage is TRBV9 and J usage is TRBJ2-1; 14 positions match TRBD2. Per the germline V gene, CDR1 is SGDLS and CDR2 is YYNGEE. After removal of 0 bases from V and 12 bases from J, the junction contained 5 bases not matched to a gene. The CDR3 runs to 15 residues. CDR3 in DNA: TGTGCCAGCAGCGTAGGAGGGACTAGCGGGAGTCTGCAGTTCTTC. It encodes CASSVGGTSGSLQFF.

This clonotype was seen only a few times. V usage is TRBV29-1 and J usage is TRBJ2-3; TRBD2 aligns across 7 bases. V trimming: 0 bases; J trimming: 0 bases; junction bases outside the gene matches: 18. The CDR3 has 20 amino acids. Germline V gives CDR1 SQVTM, CDR2 ANQGSEA. CDR3 sequence: CSVEDLVPRLAEMSTDTQYF. The CDR3 bases are TGCAGCGTTGAAGATCTGGTCCCTCGACTAGCCGAAATGAGCACAGATACGCAGTATTTT.

This clonotype was found many times. The chain employs TRBV5-6 and TRBJ1-3; a weak D match, TRBD1 (6 bases). CDR3 length: 17 residues. V gave up 0 bases and J gave up 4 bases, with 17 bases separating them. Germline CDR1 is SGHDT and CDR2 is YYEEEE. The CDR3 loop is CASSLDLQGGGGNTIYF. CDR3 nucleotides: TGTGCCAGCAGCTTGGATCTACAGGGTGGAGGAGGAAACACCATATATTTT.

This clonotype was recorded a few times. V is TRBV11-2 and J is TRBJ2-1, with D perhaps assigned TRBD1 or TRBD2 (5 bases each). CDR3 length equals 16 residues. The germline V and J ends were trimmed by 1 base and 4 bases, with 14 bases remaining between them. Per the germline V gene, CDR1 is SGHAT and CDR2 is FQNNGV. CDR3: CASSLAWDPRYNEQFF. In DNA form, the CDR3 reads TGTGCCAGCAGCTTAGCGTGGGACCCCCGTTACAATGAGCAGTTCTTC.

In this sample, this clonotype turned up many times. CDR3 loop: CASSRGVGDEQFF. The CDR3 DNA reads as TGTGCCAGCAGCCGCGGGGTAGGAGATGAGCAGTTCTTC. V and J are TRBV11-1 and TRBJ2-1; D is possibly TRBD2 (6 bases). The CDR3 has 13 amino acids. Germline V gene lookup returns CDR1 SGHAT and CDR2 FQDESV (reference sequence). V was trimmed by 5 bases and J by 8 bases, leaving 13 bases between them.

This clonotype was found a few times. The rearrangement uses TRBV12-3 or TRBV12-4 and TRBJ1-5; D not certain. The CDR3 has 14 residues. V lost 5 bases and J lost 6, with 14 bases in between. The CDR3: CASSPGSGVQPQHF. The CDR3 DNA sequence: TGTGCCAGCAGTCCCGGTTCCGGGGTTCAGCCCCAGCATTTT.

This sequence joins TRBV5-1 and TRBJ2-7; 11 bases are shared with TRBD2. The germline CDR1 and CDR2 sequences are SGHRS and YFSETQ. Trimming at V came to 0 bases and at J to 4 bases, leaving 3 bases not matched to a gene. The CDR3 has 15 residues. For the CDR3, the DNA is TGCGCCAGCAGCTTGGATTCTAGCGGGAGGTACGAGCAGTACTTC. Its protein product is CASSLDSSGRYEQYF.

This chain connects TRBV15 to TRBJ2-5; 7 nucleotides match TRBD1. CDR3 length: 13 residues. V shed 5 bases, J shed 5 bases, and the junction held 5 bases outside the gene matches. The germline CDR1 and CDR2 sequences are LNHNV and YYDKDF (reference sequence). The CDR3 is CATSAQGKETQYF. The CDR3 coding sequence is TGTGCCACCAGCGCACAGGGGAAGGAGACCCAGTACTTC.

This clonotype was picked up a small number of times. The rearrangement joins TRBV11-2 to TRBJ2-3; weak D call: TRBD2 (5 bases). This CDR3 is 15 amino acids long. The ends were cut back, 3 bases at V and 2 bases at J, with 12 bases in the middle. Germline CDR1 reads SGHAT; CDR2 reads FQNNGV. In DNA, the CDR3 is TGTGCCAGCAGCTTTTCAGCGGTTTCCACAGATACGCAGTATTTT. This sequence encodes CASSFSAVSTDTQYF.

There are a few counts of this clonotype. J is TRBJ2-1 and V is TRBV24-1, with 13 bases that match TRBD2. The V and J ends lost 7 bases and 7 bases, in that order; junction bases with no gene match: 12. The CDR3 totals 17 residues. Germline V gene data show CDR1 as KGHDR and CDR2 as SFDVKD. The CDR3 DNA reads TGTGCCACCAGGGAACTAGCGGGAGGGCCAGGGAGGAATGAGCAGTTCTTC. Amino acids: CATRELAGGPGRNEQFF.

The chain links TRBV20-1 to TRBJ2-1; 8 nucleotides line up with TRBD1. Germline trimming cut 7 bases from V and 3 bases from J; bases unmatched to any gene: 8. The CDR3 runs 14 residues. Germline CDR1 DFQATT, CDR2 SNEGSKA (reference sequence). The CDR3 loop is CSVQDREDYNEQFF. DNA of the CDR3: TGCAGTGTTCAGGACAGGGAGGACTACAATGAGCAGTTCTTC.

Only a few counts were recorded for this clonotype. The V gene is TRBV15, the J gene TRBJ1-1, with D hard to call. This CDR3 comprises 14 residues. Germline V gene sequence: CDR1 LNHNV, CDR2 YYDKDF (reference sequence). V lost 0 bases to trimming and J lost 4 bases, with 9 bases between them. CDR3: CATSRDGGATEAFF. CDR3 DNA sequence: TGTGCCACCAGCAGAGATGGCGGTGCCACTGAAGCTTTCTTT.

The rearrangement joins TRBV5-1 to TRBJ2-5; 8 bases agree with TRBD1. Germline CDR1 reads SGHRS; CDR2 reads YFSETQ. Losses at the gene ends were 1 base for V and 2 bases for J; bases not matched to a gene: 7. The CDR3 extends over 16 amino acids. In nucleotides, the CDR3 is TGCGCCAGCAGCTTGTCAGCGCAGGGGGCACAAGAGACCCAGTACTTC. It translates to CASSLSAQGAQETQYF.

In this sample, this clonotype turned up a few times. V usage is TRBV5-6 and J usage is TRBJ1-3; tentatively, D is TRBD1 (5 bases). Germline CDR1 is SGHDT and CDR2 is YYEEEE. Trimming cost V 4 bases and J 1 base, with 12 bases left between them. CDR3 size: 15 residues. For the CDR3, the DNA is TGTGCCAGCAGCACCTCAGGGAGGTCTGGAAACACCATATATTTT. The encoded protein is CASSTSGRSGNTIYF.